This T cell receptor beta chain was identified in a study of T cell repertoires in cytomegalovirus infection. Study-wide background: TCR beta signatures that were public indicated CMV infection and matching HLA type.

TCRdb itself ran the reads through MiXCR, one entry per CDR3 protein. The sample has 350,000 to 550,000 distinct CDR3 sequences, roughly 30% seen once. Whole-study findings and limits: Dominating the ex vivo response were HLA-C-restricted CMV-specific TCR beta clonotypes. The cumulative frequency of public TCR beta families identified carriers of CMV plus the relevant HLA.

With respect to this clonotype: Its antigen is not known.

CDR3 length: 20 residues. Germline V gene lookup returns CDR1 LNHNV and CDR2 YYDKDF (reference sequence). Trimming cost V 3 bases and J 4 bases, with 28 bases left between them. V and J are TRBV15 and TRBJ1-5; maybe TRBD1 (6 bases). The sample consisted of PBMCs. The TCR comes from a human donor in good health (CMV status not recorded). Some clones in this sample may be carry-over from other donors' samples. CDR3 bases: TGTGCCACCAGCAGGATCTCGGACAGTAGGGGGAATAATTGGAATCAGCCCCAGCATTTT. It specifies CATSRISDSRGNNWNQPQHF.